The next 17 T cell receptor beta chains were all read from a single sample in a study of T cell changes during pregnancy in multiple sclerosis. Clones were read by immunoSEQ multiplex PCR, and TCRdb kept only the in-frame ones, dropping some. The data contain approximately 65,000 clones, around 90% of them singletons. The source was peripheral blood, collected in the third trimester of pregnancy. The receptors originated from a female donor in good health, enrolled as a control in a pregnancy study.

The chain recombines TRBV7-8 with TRBJ1-4; D possibly corresponds to TRBD1 (6 bases). The CDR3 covers 15 residues. CDR1 is SGHVS, CDR2 FQNEAQ, per germline. V lost 5 bases and J 4 bases, leaving 14 bases between the germline ends. CDR3 sequence reads: CASSPQQGYNEKLFF. The CDR3 bases are TGTGCCAGCAGCCCCCAACAGGGCTATAATGAAAAACTGTTTTTT. The whole variable domain, filled in from reference TRBV7-8 and TRBJ1-4, reads GAGVSQSPRYKVAKRGQDVALRCDPISGHVSLFWYQQALGQGPEFLTYFQNEAQLDKSGLPSDRFFAERPEGSVSTLKIQRTQQEDSAVYLCASSPQQGYNEKLFFGSGTQLSVL.

V and J are TRBV27 and TRBJ1-5; 7 positions agree with TRBD1. The CDR3 sequence is 16 residues long. V lost 5 bases and J lost 4; bases outside the gene matches: 11. The V gene's germline CDR1 is MNHEY and CDR2 SMNVEV (reference sequence). In nucleotides, the CDR3 is TGTGCCAGCAGTCACCTCGGGACAGCGAAAAATCAGCCCCAGCATTTT. This gives the protein CASSHLGTAKNQPQHF.

The chain employs TRBV7-9 and TRBJ2-7; 10 nucleotides align to TRBD2. CDR3 length equals 15 residues. In germline, CDR1 is SEHNR, CDR2 FQNEAQ (reference sequence). V dropped 1 base and J dropped 4; count of bases not matched to a gene: 4. DNA for the CDR3: TGTGCCAGCAGCTTAGGAGCGGGGGGGCTTTACGAGCAGTACTTC. Translating gives CASSLGAGGLYEQYF.

The chain recombines TRBV7-9 with TRBJ1-6, with 10 bases that match TRBD1. The CDR3 contains 14 residues. Trimming cost V 5 bases and J 14 bases; bases outside gene matches: 9. Germline V gene sequence: CDR1 SEHNR, CDR2 FQNEAQ (reference sequence). The CDR3 DNA sequence: TGTGCCAGCAGCGAGACAGGGGGCCTATTGACCCTCCACTTT. This encodes CASSETGGLLTLHF. Variable domain in full (rest from reference TRBV7-9 and TRBJ1-6): DTGVSQNPRHKITKRGQNVTFRCDPISEHNRLYWYRQTLGQGPEFLTYFQNEAQLEKSRLLSDRFSAERPKGSFSTLEIQRTEQGDSAMYLCASSETGGLLTLHFGNGTRLTVT.

The chain carries TRBV11-2 and TRBJ1-5, with D possibly TRBD1 on 6 matching bases. This CDR3 is 14 amino acids long. CDR1 SGHAT and CDR2 FQNNGV come from the germline V gene. Trimming left V 0 bases short and J 6 bases short, with 9 bases between. The CDR3 nucleotides are TGTGCCAGCAGCTTAGACGGGGGGCCTCAGCCCCAGCATTTT. It encodes CASSLDGGPQPQHF.

The chain carries TRBV4-2 and TRBJ2-7, with no clear D. The CDR3 spans 16 residues. The germline gives CDR1 LGHNA, CDR2 YNFKEQ. V shed 1 base and J shed 2 bases, with 15 bases lying between them. CDR3 DNA: TGTGCCAGCAGCCAAGGTATGGCGACTGGAGCCTACGAGCAGTACTTC. Encoded protein: CASSQGMATGAYEQYF.

V and J are TRBV6-1 and TRBJ2-5; TRBD2 aligns across 8 bases. J was trimmed by 3 bases and V by 8 bases; bases with no gene match: 8. The germline CDR1 and CDR2 sequences are MNHNS and SASEGT. The CDR3 extends over 14 amino acids. CDR3 sequence: CASGRGVLEETQYF. The CDR3 region has the DNA TGTGCCAGCGGGCGGGGGGTTCTCGAAGAGACCCAGTACTTC.

This clone was seen a few times. The chain is built from TRBV6-5 and TRBJ1-2; a weak D match, TRBD1 (6 bases). Trimming took 7 bases from V and 6 from J, leaving 15 bases between them. The CDR3 consists of 13 residues. Germline lookup yields CDR1 MNHEY and CDR2 SVGAGI. CDR3 nucleotide sequence: TGTGCCAGCATCTCCAGGGGTAGGAATGGCTACACCTTC. It codes for CASISRGRNGYTF.

V usage is TRBV4-1 and J usage is TRBJ1-1; no clear D gene. Germline V gene sequence: CDR1 MGHRA, CDR2 YSYEKL. This CDR3 region has 16 residues. Trimming took 3 bases from V and 2 from J, leaving 16 bases between them. In nucleotides, the CDR3 is TGCGCCAGCAGCCACTCGATGAGTCGTTTAAACACTGAAGCTTTCTTT. Translating gives CASSHSMSRLNTEAFF.

DNA for the CDR3: TGTGCCAGCAGCGTAGGTGCTAGCGGGGTGGCTGGGGCCAACGTCCTGACTTTC. Translating it yields CASSVGASGVAGANVLTF. The gene calls are TRBV9 and TRBJ2-6; 9 bases line up with TRBD2. Germline V gives CDR1 SGDLS, CDR2 YYNGEE. The length of the CDR3 is 18 residues. V was clipped by 0 bases and J by 2 bases; unmatched bases: 6.

V is TRBV7-9 and J is TRBJ1-1; possibly TRBD1 for D (6 bases). V was clipped by 6 bases and J by 0 bases, with 11 bases between them. Germline values: CDR1 SEHNR, CDR2 FQNEAQ (reference sequence). The CDR3 spans 14 residues. The CDR3 DNA follows: TGTGCCAGCAGACGACAGGAGTTGAACACTGAAGCTTTCTTT. Encoded protein: CASRRQELNTEAFF.

This clone was seen a few times. The CDR3 nucleotides read TGTGCCAGCAGGGGTGCAGCGGTCTATAATTCACCCCTCCACTTT. This codes for CASRGAAVYNSPLHF. The V call is TRBV6-1, the J call TRBJ1-6; D gene unclear. Germline V gives CDR1 MNHNS, CDR2 SASEGT. Trimming shortened V by 6 bases and J by 3 bases, and 12 bases separated the two germline ends. The CDR3 has 15 residues.

The chain couples TRBV5-1 to TRBJ1-3; D is perhaps TRBD1 (5 bases). Trimming shortened V by 4 bases and J by 5 bases, and 13 bases separated the two germline ends. Germline CDR1 is SGHRS and CDR2 is YFSETQ. This CDR3 is built from 14 residues. CDR3 region: CASSADSPRNTIYF. The CDR3 nucleotides are TGCGCCAGCAGCGCCGACAGCCCTCGAAACACCATATATTTT.

The chain joins TRBV5-1 to TRBJ2-5, with 10 bases lining up with TRBD1. Germline-derived CDR1 and CDR2 are SGHRS and YFSETQ. V lost 4 bases, J lost 5 bases, and 2 bases stayed unmatched. This CDR3 contains 13 residues. The CDR3 nucleotides are TGCGCCAGCAGCAAGGACAGGGGGGAGACCCAGTACTTC. Its translation: CASSKDRGETQYF.

The gene calls are TRBV19 and TRBJ2-7; D may be TRBD1 (6 bases). V was trimmed by 8 bases and J by 3 bases, leaving 20 bases between them. Germline V gene lookup returns CDR1 LNHDA and CDR2 SQIVND (reference sequence). This CDR3 spans 15 amino acids. CDR3: CASSPRDTAIYEQYF. DNA for the CDR3: TGTGCCAGTTCCCCCCGGGACACAGCGATCTACGAGCAGTACTTC.

The V gene is TRBV18, the J gene TRBJ1-5, with 8 bases matching TRBD1. The CDR3 is 15 residues long. Germline lookup yields CDR1 KGHSH and CDR2 LQKENI. V was pared by 5 bases and J by 11 bases, with 14 bases of the junction left unmatched. In nucleotides, the CDR3 is TGTGCCAGCTCAAGGGGGACAGGACGGGATCTGACCCAGCATTTT. Protein product: CASSRGTGRDLTQHF.

A note on this clone: At the DNA level, this CDR3 is encoded by other sequences in the same sample as well. The V gene is TRBV6-5, the J gene TRBJ1-2; 7 positions agree with TRBD1. Losses at the gene ends were 3 bases for V and 5 bases for J; bases not matched to a gene: 6. In germline, CDR1 is MNHEY, CDR2 SVGAGI. The CDR3 runs 14 residues. CDR3 residues: CASSYRDRAYGYTF. The CDR3 DNA is TGTGCCAGCAGTTATAGGGACAGAGCTTATGGCTACACCTTC.